These 21 T cell receptor beta chains were sequenced from one sample in a study of beta chain features in type 1 diabetes. Broader study findings: All four CD4+ subsets from Type 1 diabetes patients carried moderately but significantly shorter TCRB CDR3s.

Expressed TCRB transcripts were sequenced after all isolated RNA was converted to cDNA. Clones were sequenced by immunoSEQ multiplex PCR, and TCRdb holds only the in-frame ones, with some missing. This table has 600,000 to 700,000 clones, roughly 12% appearing once. Antigen specificity for these receptors is unknown. Sequencing was done on a sample of naive CD4+ T cells from blood. These receptors were taken from a man aged 25 to 40 with type 1 diabetes.

This rearrangement joins TRBV7-2 to TRBJ1-4; maybe TRBD1 (5 bases). CDR1 is SGHTA and CDR2 is FQGNSA in the germline V gene. V shed 6 bases and J shed 8 bases, with 16 bases lying between them. The CDR3 has 14 amino acids. CDR3 DNA sequence: TGTGCCAGCAGGCAGAGACCTGACAGCGAAAAACTGTTTTTT. Translating gives CASRQRPDSEKLFF.

The sample holds a few counts of this clone. The chain combines TRBV7-2 with TRBJ2-7; a weak D match, TRBD2 (5 bases). This CDR3 is 14 amino acids long. Germline CDR1 and CDR2: SGHTA and FQGNSA. Trimming removed 1 base from V and 5 bases from J, with 12 bases in between. Here the CDR3 reads CASSLVVGANEQYF. CDR3 DNA: TGTGCCAGCAGCTTAGTGGTGGGAGCGAACGAGCAGTACTTC.

This clone has a handful of counts. This chain connects TRBV4-3 to TRBJ1-5; perhaps TRBD1 as D (5 bases). The CDR3 contains 14 residues. V was pared by 2 bases and J by 5 bases, with 10 bases between. Germline loops: CDR1 LGHNA, CDR2 YSLEER. Here the CDR3 reads CASSQIRGDQPQHF. DNA for the CDR3: TGCGCCAGCAGCCAAATTAGAGGGGATCAGCCCCAGCATTTT.

Many counts were recorded for this clone. This chain uses TRBV5-6 with TRBJ2-4; D is undetermined. V dropped 2 bases and J dropped 5 bases, with 5 bases sitting between them. Germline-derived CDR1 and CDR2 are SGHDT and YYEEEE. The CDR3 sequence is 12 residues long. The CDR3 loop reads CASSFHENIQYF. The CDR3 bases are TGTGCCAGCAGCTTTCATGAAAACATTCAGTACTTC.

The chain employs TRBV11-2 and TRBJ2-5; D unresolved. Per the germline V gene, CDR1 is SGHAT and CDR2 is FQNNGV. This CDR3 has 15 amino acids. The V gene lost 1 base and the J gene lost 4 bases, with 13 bases spanning the gap. The CDR3 sequence is CASSLGARVRETQYF. The CDR3 DNA reads TGTGCCAGCAGCTTAGGGGCTAGAGTCCGAGAGACCCAGTACTTC.

This chain uses TRBV5-1 with TRBJ1-6, with TRBD1 matching over 10 bases. CDR3 length: 15 residues. The germline V gene has CDR1 SGHRS and CDR2 YFSETQ. V lost 4 bases to trimming and J lost 10 bases; unmatched junction nucleotides: 8. CDR3 DNA sequence: TGCGCCAGCAGCGGTGAGGGACAGGGGAACTCACCCCTCCACTTT. It translates to CASSGEGQGNSPLHF. The entire variable domain, with the rest obtained from reference TRBV5-1 and TRBJ1-6, is as follows: KAGVTQTPRYLIKTRGQQVTLSCSPISGHRSVSWYQQTPGQGLQFLFEYFSETQRNKGNFPGRFSGRQFSNSRSEMNVSTLELGDSALYLCASSGEGQGNSPLHFGNGTRLTVT.

This clone was counted between two and nine times. The chain recombines TRBV28 with TRBJ1-4; TRBD1 might be the D (5 bases). Trimming left V 3 bases short and J 0 bases short, with 8 bases between. The V gene's germline CDR1 is MDHEN and CDR2 SYDVKM. The CDR3 is made up of 15 amino acids. The CDR3 DNA sequence: TGTGCCAGCAGTTTGGCCAGGGCAACTAATGAAAAACTGTTTTTT. Protein product: CASSLARATNEKLFF.

In this sample, this clone turned up once. This chain joins TRBV4-1 and TRBJ1-2, with D perhaps TRBD1 (5 bases). The CDR3 runs 15 residues. Germline CDR1 and CDR2: MGHRA and YSYEKL. V was clipped by 1 base and J by 8 bases, with 17 bases between them. As DNA, the CDR3 is TGCGCCAGCAGCCAAGGTTGGAGGGGCAGCCAGGGCTACACCTTC. It is translated as CASSQGWRGSQGYTF.

The chain links TRBV4-3 to TRBJ1-2; tentative D call: TRBD1 (6 bases). The germline CDR1 and CDR2 sequences are LGHNA and YSLEER. The CDR3 spans 17 residues. Trimming took 4 bases from V and 0 from J, leaving 18 bases between them. CDR3 in DNA: TGCGCCAGCAGCCCGGAAATTTACAGGGCCCCTAACTATGGCTACACCTTC. Encoded protein: CASSPEIYRAPNYGYTF.

This clone has just a few counts. This chain links TRBV15 with TRBJ2-5, with 9 bases identical to TRBD2. Germline V gives CDR1 LNHNV, CDR2 YYDKDF (reference sequence). After removal of 9 bases from V and 1 base from J, the junction contained 3 bases not matched to a gene. The CDR3 runs 13 residues. As DNA, the CDR3 is TGTGCCACAAGCGGGGGGCCCCAAGAGACCCAGTACTTC. Its translation: CATSGGPQETQYF.

The rearrangement joins TRBV5-4 to TRBJ1-5; D not resolved. Trimming shortened V by 4 bases and J by 0 bases, and 11 bases separated the two germline ends. This CDR3 spans 15 amino acids. Germline V lookup: CDR1 SGHNT, CDR2 YYREEE (reference sequence). For the CDR3, the DNA is TGTGCCAGCAGCCCAAGACCTAATAGCAATCAGCCCCAGCATTTT. Its translation is CASSPRPNSNQPQHF.

This clone was counted a few times. The chain has TRBV23-1 and TRBJ1-6; D may be TRBD1 (5 bases). TRBV23-1 is an open reading frame whose function is uncertain. The CDR3 has 17 residues. The germline V and J ends were trimmed by 2 bases and 0 bases, with 11 bases remaining between them. In DNA, the CDR3 is TGCGCCAGCAGTCAAACAGGAGGGAGCTCCTATAATTCACCCCTCCACTTT. This encodes CASSQTGGSSYNSPLHF.

V and J are TRBV2 and TRBJ2-7, with D possibly called TRBD1 or TRBD2 (5 bases each). Per the germline V gene, CDR1 is SNHLY and CDR2 is FYNNEI. Trimming left V 3 bases short and J 3 bases short, with 15 bases between. There are 15 residues in the CDR3. CDR3 sequence reads: CASSELGDSLYEQYF. The CDR3 region has the DNA TGTGCCAGCAGTGAGTTGGGAGACAGCCTCTACGAGCAGTACTTC. Full variable domain (outside the CDR3, taken from reference TRBV2 and TRBJ2-7): EPEVTQTPSHQVTQMGQEVILRCVPISNHLYFYWYRQILGQKVEFLVSFYNNEISEKSEIFDDQFSVERPDGSNFTLKIRSTKLEDSAMYFCASSELGDSLYEQYFGPGTRLTVT.

The rearrangement links TRBV27 to TRBJ1-2; no firm D call. With 3 bases removed from V and 0 bases from J, the gap between germline ends came to 8 bases. The CDR3 covers 14 residues. CDR1 MNHEY and CDR2 SMNVEV come from the germline V gene (reference sequence). Here the CDR3 DNA reads TGTGCCAGCAGTTTGGGCAGTGCTAACTATGGCTACACCTTC. Translation: CASSLGSANYGYTF.

V and J are TRBV4-3 and TRBJ2-2; TRBD2 matches 11 bases. The CDR3 length is 17 residues. Germline lookup yields CDR1 LGHNA and CDR2 YSLEER. The V segment lost 0 bases and the J segment 5 bases; nucleotides outside the gene matches: 5. The CDR3 region has the DNA TGCGCCAGCAGCCAAGATCTGACTAGCGGGGTTACCGGGGAGCTGTTTTTT. This gives the protein CASSQDLTSGVTGELFF.

The DNA for the CDR3 is TGTGCCAGCAGAAGCCTGCAGGGGGCAGGAGAGGGCTACACCTTC. Protein sequence: CASRSLQGAGEGYTF. This chain joins TRBV7-2 and TRBJ1-2; 8 bases align to TRBD1. J lost 8 bases, V lost 6 bases, and 14 bases had no gene match. The germline V gene has CDR1 SGHTA and CDR2 FQGNSA. The CDR3 is made up of 15 amino acids.

V usage is TRBV10-3 and J usage is TRBJ2-6; D could derive from TRBD1 or TRBD2 (5 bases each). Germline V lookup: CDR1 ENHRY, CDR2 SYGVKD. The CDR3 spans 15 residues. The ends were cut back, 3 bases at V and 2 bases at J, with 8 bases in the middle. The CDR3 nucleotides read TGTGCCATCAGTGACGAGGGGACTGGGGCCAACGTCCTGACTTTC. It yields the protein CAISDEGTGANVLTF.

The chain uses TRBV30 and TRBJ1-6, with 8 bases fitting TRBD1. The germline CDR1 and CDR2 sequences are GTSNPN and SVGIG (reference sequence). The CDR3 is 12 amino acids. J lost 7 bases, V lost 7 bases, and 3 bases had no gene match. Written as DNA, the CDR3 is TGTGCCTCGGGACAGGTGAATTCACCCCTCCACTTT. Translating it yields CASGQVNSPLHF.

This clone showed up just a few times. The V call is TRBV6-4, the J call TRBJ1-5, with 8 bases matching TRBD1. Trimming removed 4 bases from V and 7 bases from J; junction bases left unmatched: 6. The CDR3 contains 14 residues. Per germline, CDR1 MRHNA and CDR2 SNTAGT. The CDR3 is CASSAGQGTQPQHF. The DNA for the CDR3 is TGTGCCAGCAGTGCTGGACAGGGTACCCAGCCCCAGCATTTT.

The chain employs TRBV7-9 and TRBJ2-5; TRBD2 matches 10 bases. This CDR3 has 18 residues. The junction had 14 bases not matched to a gene; V was cut back by 5 bases and J by 2 bases. Germline V gene lookup returns CDR1 SEHNR and CDR2 FQNEAQ (reference sequence). The CDR3 sequence: CASSLHWSGGAFQETQYF. CDR3 DNA sequence: TGTGCCAGCAGCCTCCACTGGAGCGGGGGGGCGTTTCAAGAGACCCAGTACTTC.

This clone has just a few counts. The chain recombines TRBV2 with TRBJ2-1; TRBD2 matches at 10 bases. Germline V gene data show CDR1 as SNHLY and CDR2 as FYNNEI. V lost 7 bases to trimming and J lost 9 bases; unmatched junction nucleotides: 6. The CDR3 is made up of 13 amino acids. The CDR3 loop reads CASKLAGLGEQFF. The DNA for the CDR3 is TGTGCCAGCAAACTAGCGGGGCTGGGTGAGCAGTTCTTC.